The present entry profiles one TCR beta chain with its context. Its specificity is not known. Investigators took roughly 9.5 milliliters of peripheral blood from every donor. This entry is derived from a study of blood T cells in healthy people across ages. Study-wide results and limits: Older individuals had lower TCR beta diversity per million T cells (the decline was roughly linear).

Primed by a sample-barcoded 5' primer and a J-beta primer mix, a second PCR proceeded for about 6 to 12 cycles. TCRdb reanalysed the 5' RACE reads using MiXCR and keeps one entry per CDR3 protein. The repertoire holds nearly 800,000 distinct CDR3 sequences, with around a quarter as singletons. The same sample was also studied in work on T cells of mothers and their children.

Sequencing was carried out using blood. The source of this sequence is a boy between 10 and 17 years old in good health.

CDR3 DNA sequence: TGCAGTGCTAGAGATAGGACTAACGGCTCCTACGAGCAGTACTTC. It translates to CSARDRTNGSYEQYF. The rearrangement joins TRBV20-1 to TRBJ2-7; possibly TRBD2 for D (6 bases). V was shortened by 0 bases and J by 0 bases, with 12 bases between the two germline ends. CDR3 size: 15 residues. The germline V gene has CDR1 DFQATT and CDR2 SNEGSKA (reference sequence).